One and the same sample provided the 32 T cell receptor beta chains below, sequenced in a study of T-cell reconstitution after alpha-beta-depleted transplantation in children. Preparing the TCRbeta library involved the use of unique molecular identifiers. MiXCR, run by TCRdb on the PCR reads, gives a single entry per CDR3 protein. The repertoire holds around 370,000 distinct CDR3 sequences, with around 10% as singletons. Sequenced here: PBMCs from the stem cell graft donor, sampled from the stem cell graft. Source of these receptors: a human donor who donated a stem cell graft to a child with acute lymphoblastic leukemia.

The sample holds a few counts of this clonotype. The CDR3 DNA reads as TGTGCCAGCAGCCGCAGGGGGCCTGGAAACACCATATATTTT. Translation gives CASSRRGPGNTIYF. The chain couples TRBV6-1 to TRBJ1-3; TRBD1 matches at 8 bases. This CDR3 is built from 14 residues. Germline V gene data show CDR1 as MNHNS and CDR2 as SASEGT. The V segment lost 6 bases and the J segment 2 bases; nucleotides outside the gene matches: 3.

This clonotype has only a few counts. The gene calls are TRBV12-3 or TRBV12-4 and TRBJ1-1, with D uncertain. Trimming removed 0 bases at V and 7 bases at J, with 9 bases between. The CDR3 loop spans 13 amino acids. The CDR3 loop reads CASSLAQVHEAFF. CDR3 nucleotide sequence: TGTGCCAGCAGTTTAGCTCAGGTTCATGAAGCTTTCTTT.

This clonotype was found a few times. The chain carries TRBV29-1 and TRBJ2-7; D call uncertain. Germline CDR1 SQVTM, CDR2 ANQGSEA. V was pared by 0 bases and J by 6 bases, with 15 bases between. The CDR3 has 14 amino acids. The CDR3 DNA reads TGCAGCGTTGAAGACGAACTAATCGCCGGCGAGCAGTACTTC. Amino acid sequence: CSVEDELIAGEQYF.

This clonotype was seen more than once but under ten times. V usage is TRBV29-1 and J usage is TRBJ2-5, with TRBD1 matching over 7 bases. The germline V gene encodes CDR1 SQVTM and CDR2 ANQGSEA. The CDR3 runs 13 residues. V lost 1 base and J lost 1; bases outside the gene matches: 0. CDR3 region: CSVEGQGQETQYF. The CDR3 DNA follows: TGCAGCGTTGAAGGACAGGGCCAAGAGACCCAGTACTTC.

This clonotype was detected a few times. J is TRBJ1-2 and V is TRBV18; D unresolved. The CDR3 runs to 14 residues. Germline V lookup: CDR1 KGHSH, CDR2 LQKENI. V was shortened by 2 bases and J by 8 bases, with 15 bases between the two germline ends. As DNA, the CDR3 is TGTGCCAGCTCACCAGACCCCGGGCCTAGCGGCTACACCTTC. Its translation is CASSPDPGPSGYTF.

This clonotype turned up a few times. CDR3 bases: TGTGCCATCAGTGAGTCGGGTAGCGGTAGCTCCTACGAGCAGTACTTC. Encoded protein: CAISESGSGSSYEQYF. V and J are TRBV10-3 and TRBJ2-7; D might be TRBD2 (6 bases). With 0 bases removed from V and 0 bases from J, the gap between germline ends came to 12 bases. The CDR3 runs to 16 residues. Germline V gene lookup returns CDR1 ENHRY and CDR2 SYGVKD.

This clonotype was found a few times. The gene calls are TRBV4-3 and TRBJ2-7, with 15 bases fitting TRBD2. V shed 0 bases and J 0 bases; nucleotides not matched to a gene: 9. The germline gives CDR1 LGHNA, CDR2 YSLEER. This CDR3 is built from 20 residues. CDR3 nucleotides: TGCGCCAGCAGCCAAGAATGGACTAGCGGGAGGGTTCGGAGCTCCTACGAGCAGTACTTC. Translating it yields CASSQEWTSGRVRSSYEQYF.

This clonotype was seen only a few times. CDR3 DNA sequence: TGTGCCAGCAGTTTAGTTCTGTCCGGTCGCGGCACAGATACGCAGTATTTT. It specifies CASSLVLSGRGTDTQYF. The genes are TRBV12-3 or TRBV12-4 and TRBJ2-3; D remains ambiguous. This CDR3 region has 17 residues. Between the trimmed V and J ends, which lost 1 base and 1 base, there was a span of 15 bases.

This clonotype appeared a few times. The rearrangement links TRBV7-2 to TRBJ2-3; tentatively, D is TRBD2 (5 bases). The ends were cut back, 2 bases at V and 0 bases at J, with 12 bases in the middle. The CDR3 covers 16 residues. Germline V CDR1 and CDR2: SGHTA, FQGNSA. As DNA, the CDR3 is TGTGCCAGCAGCTTAAGCGGTCCCACTAGCACAGATACGCAGTATTTT. This gives the protein CASSLSGPTSTDTQYF.

This clonotype was found many times. The CDR3: CASSSRQGYNEQFF. The CDR3 DNA reads as TGTGCCAGCAGTTCTAGGCAGGGGTACAATGAGCAGTTCTTC. This rearrangement joins TRBV12-3 or TRBV12-4 to TRBJ2-1, with D perhaps matching TRBD1 (6 bases). V was clipped by 4 bases and J by 4 bases, with 11 bases between them. The length of the CDR3 is 14 residues.

The chain carries TRBV12-3 or TRBV12-4 and TRBJ2-5; D is uncertain. V was shortened by 3 bases and J by 3 bases, with 14 bases between the two germline ends. CDR3 size: 15 residues. The CDR3 sequence is CASSFPETVEETQYF. As DNA, the CDR3 is TGTGCCAGCAGTTTTCCCGAAACCGTGGAAGAGACCCAGTACTTC.

The chain employs TRBV20-1 and TRBJ2-1; 9 positions agree with TRBD2. The CDR3 spans 15 residues. With V trimmed by 6 bases and J by 3 bases, 9 bases remained unmatched. Per the germline V gene, CDR1 is DFQATT and CDR2 is SNEGSKA (reference sequence). CDR3 region: CSARSAGGFYNEQFF. Written as DNA, the CDR3 is TGCAGTGCCCGATCGGCGGGAGGGTTCTACAATGAGCAGTTCTTC.

Ten or more counts support this clonotype. The J gene is TRBJ2-7, the V gene TRBV27; D ambiguous. The CDR3 contains 15 residues. V lost 0 bases to trimming and J lost 5 bases, with 14 bases between them. Germline V lookup: CDR1 MNHEY, CDR2 SMNVEV (reference sequence). The CDR3 DNA reads TGTGCCAGCAGTTTATCGATATCGGGTACCGACGAGCAGTACTTC. It is translated as CASSLSISGTDEQYF.

This chain uses TRBV12-3 or TRBV12-4 with TRBJ2-5; either TRBD1 or TRBD2 may fit D (6 bases each). This CDR3 comprises 14 residues. V lost 4 bases and J lost 5, with 14 bases in between. For the CDR3, the DNA is TGTGCCAGCAGTTGGGACTTCGACAGGGAGACCCAGTACTTC. This sequence encodes CASSWDFDRETQYF.

This clonotype appeared a few times. The rearrangement uses TRBV20-1 and TRBJ2-4, with 8 bases aligning to TRBD1. V gave up 6 bases and J gave up 6 bases; unmatched junction bases: 10. CDR3 length: 14 amino acids. Germline assignment: CDR1 DFQATT and CDR2 SNEGSKA (reference sequence). The CDR3 loop is CSARRDRTLNIQYF. The CDR3 DNA reads as TGCAGTGCGAGGAGGGACAGGACACTAAACATTCAGTACTTC.

This clonotype appeared many times. The chain carries TRBV12-3 or TRBV12-4 and TRBJ2-3, with D hard to call. V lost 6 bases and J lost 2, with 6 bases in between. CDR3 length: 12 amino acids. CDR3 protein: CASRGSTDTQYF. CDR3 nucleotide sequence: TGTGCCAGCAGGGGATCCACAGATACGCAGTATTTT.

The CDR3 region is CASSQDSPGINEKLFF. CDR3 coding DNA: TGCGCCAGCAGCCAAGATTCGCCAGGGATTAATGAAAAACTGTTTTTT. The V and J genes are TRBV4-3 and TRBJ1-4; the D gene is possibly TRBD1 (5 bases). CDR1 and CDR2 from the germline V gene are LGHNA and YSLEER. Trimming took off 0 bases at V and 4 bases at J, with 12 bases between the two ends. This CDR3 has 16 amino acids.

This clonotype was observed a few times. The chain joins TRBV28 to TRBJ1-5; perhaps TRBD1 as D (6 bases). Germline values: CDR1 MDHEN, CDR2 SYDVKM. CDR3 length: 15 residues. V was clipped by 2 bases and J by 5 bases, with 13 bases between them. In DNA, the CDR3 is TGTGCCAGCAGTTTAGCGGGGGCGTCCCATCAGCCCCAGCATTTT. Encoded protein: CASSLAGASHQPQHF.

This clonotype was seen repeatedly, ten times or more. This sequence joins TRBV4-2 and TRBJ2-4; 7 positions match TRBD1. Germline CDR1 and CDR2: LGHNA and YNFKEQ. Losses at the gene ends were 0 bases for V and 9 bases for J; bases not matched to a gene: 5. The CDR3 sequence is 14 residues long. Here the CDR3 reads CASSQDPQGSIQYF. The CDR3 DNA follows: TGTGCCAGCAGCCAAGATCCACAGGGGAGCATTCAGTACTTC.

CDR3 residues: CASSLGGGGQETQYF. DNA of the CDR3: TGTGCCAGCAGTTTAGGGGGGGGTGGCCAAGAGACCCAGTACTTC. The chain recombines TRBV12-3 or TRBV12-4 with TRBJ2-5; 7 positions match TRBD2. The CDR3 is made up of 15 amino acids. After removal of 1 base from V and 1 base from J, the junction contained 3 bases not matched to a gene.

The chain couples TRBV18 to TRBJ1-1; unclear D gene. Trimming took off 3 bases at V and 9 bases at J, with 17 bases between the two ends. Germline CDR1 and CDR2: KGHSH and LQKENI. CDR3 size: 14 residues. CDR3 residues: CASSPEPTETQAFF. The DNA of the CDR3 is TGTGCCAGCTCACCTGAGCCCACGGAGACTCAAGCTTTCTTT.

In this sample, this clonotype turned up a few times. Likely a read error: the CDR3 ends without its conserved phenylalanine or tryptophan. It is unclear where the CDR3 begins or ends on the DNA, so no DNA is shown, and the CDR3 is as TCRdb lists it. The chain couples TRBV19 to TRBJ1-1; the table's D call of TRBD1 was not tested on the DNA. The germline V gene has CDR1 LNHDA and CDR2 SQIVND (reference sequence). Both ends counted, the CDR3 spans 10 residues. This CDR3 reads CASSPEGQLV.

This clonotype has just a few counts. The genes are TRBV12-3 or TRBV12-4 and TRBJ1-2, with D unresolved. The germline V and J ends were trimmed by 6 bases and 2 bases, with 16 bases remaining between them. This CDR3 is 15 amino acids long. In DNA form, the CDR3 reads TGTGCCAGCAGGCCCTTCCCCGGAGTCAACTATGGCTACACCTTC. Its translation: CASRPFPGVNYGYTF.

This clonotype was recorded a few times. This chain uses TRBV27 with TRBJ2-1; 8 positions match TRBD1. Germline V gene sequence: CDR1 MNHEY, CDR2 SMNVEV (reference sequence). The trim removed 6 bases at V and 0 bases at J, leaving 4 bases unmatched. The CDR3 is 15 amino acids. CDR3 amino acids: CASSSRGLSYNEQFF. CDR3 nucleotide sequence: TGTGCCAGCAGCTCCAGGGGGCTCTCCTACAATGAGCAGTTCTTC.

This clonotype was picked up a small number of times. J is TRBJ2-1 and V is TRBV7-6; D is perhaps TRBD2 (5 bases). The CDR3 runs 13 residues. The V and J ends lost 5 bases and 5 bases respectively, with 10 bases between them. Germline loops: CDR1 SGHVS, CDR2 FNYEAQ. CDR3 bases: TGTGCCAGCAGCCAAGGACTGGACAATGAGCAGTTCTTC. This gives the protein CASSQGLDNEQFF. The variable domain in full, completed from reference TRBV7-6 and TRBJ2-1, reads GAGVSQSPRYKVTKRGQDVALRCDPISGHVSLYWYRQALGQGPEFLTYFNYEAQQDKSGLPNDRFSAERPEGSISTLTIQRTEQRDSAMYRCASSQGLDNEQFFGPGTRLTVL.

This sequence joins TRBV5-1 and TRBJ2-1, with 8 bases that match TRBD2. The CDR3 runs to 15 residues. Germline CDR1 and CDR2: SGHRS and YFSETQ. J was trimmed by 9 bases and V by 1 base; bases with no gene match: 9. This CDR3 is CASSLSRREVSEQFF. The CDR3, as DNA: TGCGCCAGCAGCTTGAGCAGGCGGGAGGTCAGTGAGCAGTTCTTC.

This chain joins TRBV6-1 and TRBJ2-7; TRBD2 matches 8 bases. Looked up from germline, CDR1 is MNHNS and CDR2 is SASEGT. The J segment lost 4 bases and the V segment lost 8 bases, leaving 13 bases of the junction unmatched. This CDR3 has 15 residues. CDR3 in amino acids: CASLRRGGMIYEQYF. DNA for the CDR3: TGTGCCAGCCTCCGTCGCGGGGGGATGATATACGAGCAGTACTTC.

This clonotype was seen a handful of times. The CDR3 spells CASSYSDSGASTDTQYF. CDR3 DNA: TGTGCCAGCAGTTACTCGGATAGCGGGGCTAGCACAGATACGCAGTATTTT. V usage is TRBV6-5 and J usage is TRBJ2-3, with 8 bases that match TRBD2. The CDR3 has 17 amino acids. J gave up 0 bases and V 0 bases, and 5 bases lay outside the gene matches. Germline CDR1 reads MNHEY; CDR2 reads SVGAGI.

This clonotype was detected only a few times. J is TRBJ2-3 and V is TRBV3-1; 8 bases are a match to TRBD2. Germline values: CDR1 LGHDT, CDR2 YNNKEL (reference sequence). Trimming took 4 bases from V and 2 from J; bases not matched to a gene: 14. The CDR3 is 18 amino acids. For the CDR3, the DNA is TGTGCCAGCAGCCGCAGACCCCCGGCGGGAGGAACCACAGATACGCAGTATTTT. Its protein product is CASSRRPPAGGTTDTQYF.

CDR3: CASWGLHRQSSGNTIYF. The CDR3 DNA reads TGTGCCAGCTGGGGACTTCACCGACAGAGCTCTGGAAACACCATATATTTT. The J gene is TRBJ1-3, the V gene TRBV2; possible D gene TRBD1, 5 bases. Trimming shortened V by 8 bases and J by 0 bases, and 20 bases separated the two germline ends. The CDR3 runs 17 residues. CDR1 is SNHLY, CDR2 FYNNEI, per germline.

The gene calls are TRBV20-1 and TRBJ1-1; 10 nucleotides match TRBD1. V dropped 6 bases and J dropped 5; count of bases not matched to a gene: 9. Germline V gives CDR1 DFQATT, CDR2 SNEGSKA (reference sequence). The CDR3 spans 14 residues. The CDR3 reads CSAQDRGLGTEAFF. In DNA form, the CDR3 reads TGCAGTGCCCAAGACAGGGGGCTGGGTACTGAAGCTTTCTTT.

This clonotype was counted between two and nine times. The chain recombines TRBV5-1 with TRBJ1-6; D unresolved. The germline CDR1 and CDR2 sequences are SGHRS and YFSETQ. CDR3 length: 15 amino acids. The V end was cut by 4 bases, the J end by 7 bases, with 15 bases between. The chain's CDR3 is CASSRELSANSPLHF. CDR3 coding DNA: TGCGCCAGCAGCCGGGAGCTATCCGCAAATTCACCCCTCCACTTT.